These 20 T cell receptor beta chains were sequenced from one sample in a study of shared clonotypes between healthy human individuals. Sequencing was performed with immunoSEQ multiplex PCR; in TCRdb, only in-frame clones are kept and a portion is missing. The sample lists 2 million to 2.5 million clones, more than 90% occurring once. Sequencing was carried out using naive CD4+ T cells sorted from blood. This sample's subset: CD45RA+ positively selected. The origin of the receptors is a man between 18 and 29 years old in good health.

The chain employs TRBV4-3 and TRBJ1-1, with no clear D. CDR1 LGHNA and CDR2 YSLEER come from the germline V gene. This CDR3 region has 12 residues. V was pared by 1 base and J by 10 bases, with 10 bases between. CDR3 sequence (DNA): TGCGCCAGCAGCCAAGGAACCAGCGGAGCTTTCTTT. It yields the protein CASSQGTSGAFF.

The chain combines TRBV29-1 with TRBJ1-6; D uncertain. This CDR3 is built from 13 residues. V lost 4 bases, J lost 7 bases, and 11 bases lay in between. Germline assignment: CDR1 SQVTM and CDR2 ANQGSEA. The CDR3 sequence is CSVGFSENSPLHF. In nucleotides, the CDR3 is TGCAGCGTTGGTTTTTCAGAAAATTCACCCCTCCACTTT.

A single count supports this clone. The chain joins TRBV29-1 to TRBJ1-4, with D tentatively TRBD1 (6 bases). Per germline, CDR1 SQVTM and CDR2 ANQGSEA. V was cut by 7 bases and J by 7 bases, with 22 bases left in between. The CDR3 loop spans 15 amino acids. CDR3 in DNA: TGCAGCGCTTCTAAGGGGGGCCAACGAGGTGAAAAACTGTTTTTT. It specifies CSASKGGQRGEKLFF.

J is TRBJ1-1 and V is TRBV6-5; 11 positions match TRBD1. Losses at the gene ends were 5 bases for V and 4 bases for J; bases not matched to a gene: 6. Germline V gene lookup returns CDR1 MNHEY and CDR2 SVGAGI. This CDR3 contains 15 residues. The CDR3 nucleotides read TGTGCCAGCAGTCGGACAGGGGGCGCGGGCACTGAAGCTTTCTTT. Protein sequence: CASSRTGGAGTEAFF.

The chain is built from TRBV7-9 and TRBJ2-2; D is uncertain. This CDR3 is built from 15 residues. V lost 4 bases and J lost 0, with 9 bases in between. CDR1 and CDR2 (germline): SEHNR, FQNEAQ (reference sequence). In DNA form, the CDR3 reads TGTGCCAGCAGCTCCAACACGGCGAACACCGGGGAGCTGTTTTTT. Translated: CASSSNTANTGELFF.

A remark on this clone: The same CDR3 also results from other DNA sequences found in this sample. The chain carries TRBV7-2 and TRBJ1-2, with 8 bases lining up with TRBD1. Germline trimming cut 1 base from V and 2 bases from J; bases unmatched to any gene: 0. This CDR3 spans 14 amino acids. CDR1 and CDR2 from the germline V gene are SGHTA and FQGNSA. CDR3: CASSLGQGNYGYTF. The CDR3 DNA sequence: TGTGCCAGCAGCTTAGGACAGGGGAACTATGGCTACACCTTC.

CDR3 residues: CASSVAGGVYNEQFF. DNA for the CDR3: TGTGCCAGCAGCGTGGCCGGGGGGGTCTACAATGAGCAGTTCTTC. The chain couples TRBV6-5 to TRBJ2-1; 8 nucleotides agree with TRBD2. The J segment lost 3 bases and the V segment lost 6 bases, leaving 7 bases of the junction unmatched. CDR1 is MNHEY and CDR2 is SVGAGI in the germline V gene. This CDR3 is built from 15 residues.

For this clone: Different DNA sequences within this sample yield the same CDR3. Written as DNA, the CDR3 is TGCGCCAGCAGCTTGGAGAGGGGAACAGATACGCAGTATTTT. This encodes CASSLERGTDTQYF. The gene calls are TRBV5-1 and TRBJ2-3; D may be TRBD1 or TRBD2 (5 bases each). The CDR3 loop spans 14 amino acids. With 0 bases removed from V and 3 bases from J, the gap between germline ends came to 8 bases. Germline values: CDR1 SGHRS, CDR2 YFSETQ.

This rearrangement joins TRBV6-5 to TRBJ1-6; TRBD1 is a possible D gene (6 bases). V lost 6 bases, J lost 9 bases, and 15 bases lay in between. This CDR3 is built from 14 residues. CDR1 is MNHEY and CDR2 is SVGAGI in the germline V gene. CDR3 amino acids: CASSEQGLGSPLHF. CDR3 bases: TGTGCCAGCAGCGAACAGGGACTCGGTTCACCCCTCCACTTT.

The gene calls are TRBV5-6 and TRBJ2-5, with D tentatively TRBD1 (5 bases). This CDR3 has 14 amino acids. Germline V gene data show CDR1 as SGHDT and CDR2 as YYEEEE. V dropped 0 bases and J dropped 5 bases, with 11 bases sitting between them. CDR3 protein: CASSLVIGAETQYF. The CDR3 DNA is TGTGCCAGCAGCTTGGTAATAGGGGCGGAGACCCAGTACTTC.

The genes are TRBV4-1 and TRBJ2-4; weak D call: TRBD2 (7 bases). From germline, CDR1 is MGHRA and CDR2 YSYEKL. This CDR3 region has 18 residues. The V gene lost 4 bases and the J gene lost 6 bases, with 25 bases spanning the gap. Written as DNA, the CDR3 is TGCGCCAGCAGCCGAGCTCGGGGGGCGGGGGACGGAGTAAACATTCAGTACTTC. Encoded protein: CASSRARGAGDGVNIQYF.

Only one count was recorded for this clone. The V call is TRBV5-1, the J call TRBJ2-3; maybe TRBD2 (5 bases). The germline V and J ends were trimmed by 7 bases and 2 bases, with 14 bases remaining between them. Germline V gives CDR1 SGHRS, CDR2 YFSETQ. This CDR3 has 14 amino acids. The CDR3 region has the DNA TGCGCCAGCTCTGGACGGGGAGCCACAGATACGCAGTATTTT. This encodes CASSGRGATDTQYF.

The chain uses TRBV5-1 and TRBJ1-2; tentatively, D is TRBD1 (6 bases). Germline lookup yields CDR1 SGHRS and CDR2 YFSETQ. Trimming cost V 4 bases and J 4 bases, with 14 bases left between them. This CDR3 is 14 amino acids long. CDR3 coding DNA: TGCGCCAGCAGCGACCGGACAGCACTCTATGGCTACACCTTC. Its translation is CASSDRTALYGYTF.

The table lists this clone with a count of one. The chain couples TRBV18 to TRBJ1-5; the D is unclear. The V end lost 5 bases, the J end lost 2 bases, and 10 bases lay between the germline ends. CDR1 is KGHSH and CDR2 is LQKENI in the germline V gene. CDR3 length equals 14 residues. The CDR3 DNA reads TGTGCCAGCTCAGCGGCCTGGGGCAATCAGCCCCAGCATTTT. It encodes CASSAAWGNQPQHF.

On this clone itself: This CDR3 is missing its conserved last phenylalanine or tryptophan, likely due to a read error. The DNA is omitted, as the CDR3 cannot be located on it reliably, and the CDR3 follows TCRdb's listing. CDR3 protein: CASSYGQGLAII. This sequence joins TRBV6-6 and TRBJ1-1; the table calls TRBD1, which could not be checked here. Germline-derived CDR1 and CDR2 are MNHNY and SVGAGI (reference sequence). The CDR3 is 12 amino acids long, termini counted.

This chain links TRBV28 with TRBJ1-1; a weak D match, TRBD1 (6 bases). Looked up from germline, CDR1 is MDHEN and CDR2 is SYDVKM. The V end was cut by 8 bases, the J end by 7 bases, with 23 bases between. The CDR3 is 15 residues long. This CDR3 is CASRYRVMENLEAFF. The DNA for the CDR3 is TGTGCCAGCCGATACAGGGTAATGGAGAACCTTGAAGCTTTCTTT.

This chain joins TRBV25-1 and TRBJ1-2; D uncertain. This CDR3 spans 12 amino acids. The V end was cut by 1 base, the J end by 6 bases, with 6 bases between. Per the germline V gene, CDR1 is MGHDK and CDR2 is SYGVNS. CDR3 coding DNA: TGTGCCAGCAGTGAATCTCGGAATGGCTACACCTTC. As protein: CASSESRNGYTF.

The chain links TRBV5-1 to TRBJ1-1, with a tentative D call TRBD1 (5 bases). The CDR3 is 16 amino acids. V was shortened by 0 bases and J by 1 base, with 13 bases between the two germline ends. Germline values: CDR1 SGHRS, CDR2 YFSETQ. CDR3 in DNA: TGCGCCAGCAGCTTGGAAGGAGGGGCAACGAACACTGAAGCTTTCTTT. Its protein product is CASSLEGGATNTEAFF.

This clone appeared once. This chain joins TRBV11-2 and TRBJ2-1, with 9 bases lining up with TRBD2. CDR1 is SGHAT and CDR2 is FQNNGV in the germline V gene. V lost 5 bases to trimming and J lost 0 bases; unmatched junction nucleotides: 8. The CDR3 has 17 residues. The CDR3 region has the DNA TGTGCCAGCAGCCATTATAGCGGGAGTCACTCCTACAATGAGCAGTTCTTC. It translates to CASSHYSGSHSYNEQFF.

This chain joins TRBV10-3 and TRBJ1-2; D not resolved. CDR1 and CDR2 (germline): ENHRY, SYGVKD. The CDR3 has 11 amino acids. Trimming stripped 10 bases from V and 4 bases from J, with 10 bases between. Here the CDR3 DNA reads TGTGCCACCTCTACTTCCTATGGCTACACCTTC. Its translation is CATSTSYGYTF.